This is a list of T cell receptor beta chains from one sample in a study of OX40 agonist ivuxolimab in advanced cancers. Some clones are missing from TCRdb's copy, which holds only in-frame ones; the method was immunoSEQ multiplex PCR. In the table there are some 80,000 clones, over 75% of which are singletons. The sample consisted of CD4+ or CD8+ T cells sorted from blood, taken in a trial of the OX40 agonist ivuxolimab. The source of these receptors is an adult with an advanced solid tumor such as melanoma, head and neck, liver or kidney cancer. Each CDR3 is given with its conserved first and last residue. D genes are given only for firm matches. Expanded clones are given a class, and other clones once, few, many or no size at all.

clone_size d_call j_call v_call cdr3_nt cdr3_aa
. . TRBJ1-1 TRBV6-5 TGTGCCAGCAGCATAGGGGGTGTAAGCACTGAAGCTTTCTTT CASSIGGVSTEAFF
. . TRBJ2-5 TRBV5-1 TGCGCCAGCAGCTTGGACGTCTCGGCGTCAGTTGGGGCGGAGACCCAGTACTTC CASSLDVSASVGAETQYF
. . TRBJ1-5 TRBV6-4 TGTGCCAGCAGTGAAGAACACGAAAATCAGCCCCAGCATTTT CASSEEHENQPQHF
. . TRBJ1-5 TRBV5-1 TGCGCCAGCAGCTTGGCAGCAGGGGCGAATCAGCCCCAGCATTTT CASSLAAGANQPQHF
. TRBD2 TRBJ2-3 TRBV5-8 TGTGCCAGCAGCTTGGGGCCTAGCGGGAGTGGAGATACGCAGTATTTT CASSLGPSGSGDTQYF
. . TRBJ2-2 TRBV27 TGTGCCAGCAGTTTCCTATTCAACACCGGGGAGCTGTTTTTT CASSFLFNTGELFF
. TRBD2 TRBJ2-3 TRBV9 TGTGCCAGCAGCGCCTCCGGGACTACCACAGATACGCAGTATTTT CASSASGTTTDTQYF
. TRBD1 TRBJ1-1 TRBV19 TGTGCCAGTAGTCAGGGGACAGGGAACACTGAAGCTTTCTTT CASSQGTGNTEAFF
. TRBD1 TRBJ2-7 TRBV10-3 TGTGCCATCAGCAGGACAGGCTCCGACTACGAGCAGTACTTC CAISRTGSDYEQYF
. . TRBJ2-6 TRBV12-5 TGTGCTAGTGGTTGGGTACCTGCAGGACAAAGTCGGGCCAACGTCCTGACTTTC CASGWVPAGQSRANVLTF
. . TRBJ2-5 TRBV9 TGTGCCAGCAGCGGTGAAGGGGAAAAGGGGCCGGGCGATCCGGAGACCCAGTACTTC CASSGEGEKGPGDPETQYF
. TRBD1 TRBJ2-5 TRBV11-2 TGTGCCAGCAGCTTAGTGATTGGCAGGGGGCGAGAGACCCAGTACTTC CASSLVIGRGRETQYF
. . TRBJ1-2 TRBV11-2 TGTGCCAGCAGCTTAGCCGACTATGGCTACACCTTC CASSLADYGYTF
once . TRBJ2-5 TRBV28 TGTGCCAGCAGTTTATGGCGACAGGTTGGAGAGACCCAGTACTTC CASSLWRQVGETQYF
. . TRBJ1-6 TRBV5-6 TGTGCCAGCAGCTCTGACAGCCTGCCCCACTTT CASSSDSLPHF
. . TRBJ1-1 TRBV25-1 TGTGCCAGCAGTGCTGAGACCGTCAACACTGAAGCTTTCTTT CASSAETVNTEAFF
. . TRBJ1-2 TRBV11-2 TGTGCCAGCAGCCTCCTTGGGGTACAGGGAGAGAGTGGCTACACCTTC CASSLLGVQGESGYTF
. . TRBJ1-2 TRBV11-2 TGTGCCAGCAGCTTGGTCGGGACGGATAACTATGGCTACACCTTC CASSLVGTDNYGYTF
. . TRBJ2-2 TRBV9 TGTGCCAGCAGCGCCCAAAACACCGGGGAGCTGTTTTTT CASSAQNTGELFF
. . TRBJ1-2 TRBV27 TGTGCCAGCAGCTTCGACCGAGGAAACTATGGCTACACCTTC CASSFDRGNYGYTF
. . TRBJ2-5 TRBV4-2 TGTGCCAGCAGCCAAGAACCAGCAGGAGAGACCCAGTACTTC CASSQEPAGETQYF
. . TRBJ1-2 TRBV2 TGTGCCAGCAGTGCGGGGGCGATGTATGGCTACACCTTC CASSAGAMYGYTF
. . TRBJ1-2 TRBV29-1 TGCAGCGTGAGGGAGGCAGGGAGAAATCATGGCTACACCTTC CSVREAGRNHGYTF
. TRBD1 TRBJ2-7 TRBV5-1 TGCGCCAGCAGCTTGGACCCGGACAGGGGGAAGCAGTACTTC CASSLDPDRGKQYF
. . TRBJ1-4 TRBV6-6 TGTGCCAGCAGCTACTCTGGTGAAAAACTGTTTTTT CASSYSGEKLFF
. . TRBJ2-7 TRBV6-5 TGTGCCAGCAGTTACGGAGCTTCCTACGAGCAGTACTTC CASSYGASYEQYF
. . TRBJ1-2 TRBV30 TGTGCCTGGAGAGACAGACCTACGTCCGGCTACACCTTC CAWRDRPTSGYTF
. TRBD2 TRBJ2-1 TRBV19 TGTGCCAGTAGTACTTACCAGATCCCGGGGGGGAGCAATGAGCAGTTCTTC CASSTYQIPGGSNEQFF
. . TRBJ1-4 TRBV7-2 TGTGCCAGCAGCCAATCCGCGGTTCAGGGTGTGGTAAAACTGTTTTTT CASSQSAVQGVVKLFF
. . TRBJ2-1 TRBV10-1 TGCGCCAGCAGTGATGTGGGAGCGACAGTATACAATGAGCAGTTCTTC CASSDVGATVYNEQFF
many . TRBJ1-2 TRBV10-3 TGTGCCATCAGTGAGTCGGGGTCCAACTATGGCTACACCTTC CAISESGSNYGYTF
. . TRBJ1-1 TRBV15 TGTGCCACCAGCAGAGATCGGGCAGGGGCCACGATCTTAAACACTGAAGCTTTCTTT CATSRDRAGATILNTEAFF
. TRBD2 TRBJ2-3 TRBV4-1 TGCGCCAGCAGCCACCACCTAGCGGGTAGCACAGATACGCAGTATTTT CASSHHLAGSTDTQYF
. . TRBJ2-6 TRBV27 TGTGCCAGCAGTTTGGCAGGGACCCTTTCTGGGGCCAACGTCCTGACTTTC CASSLAGTLSGANVLTF
. . TRBJ1-2 TRBV7-2 TGTGCCAGCAGCTTAGTCCATAACTATGGCTACACCTTC CASSLVHNYGYTF
few . TRBJ1-3 TRBV11-2 TGTGCCAGCAGCTTAGATCCGGGGAGAGGAAACACCATATATTTT CASSLDPGRGNTIYF
. . TRBJ2-1 TRBV2 TGTGCCAGCAGCCAACAGGGCGTTGCCAGCCCGCAGTTCTTC CASSQQGVASPQFF
. TRBD2 TRBJ2-7 TRBV6-6 TGTGCCAGCATCCCCGGACTAGCGGGAATGCAGTACTTC CASIPGLAGMQYF
. TRBD2 TRBJ2-5 TRBV29-1 TGCAGCGTTGAACGGGGGGGAGGTTTAGAGACCCAGTACTTC CSVERGGGLETQYF
. TRBD2 TRBJ2-1 TRBV5-1 TGCGCCAGCAGCTCCGGGACTAGCGCCAGCTCCTACAATGAGCAGTTCTTC CASSSGTSASSYNEQFF
once . TRBJ1-1 TRBV5-1 TGCGCCAGCAGCTTGGGAGACAGACATAACACTGAAGCTTTCTTT CASSLGDRHNTEAFF
. . TRBJ2-7 TRBV5-1 TGCGCCAGCAGCTTGGCCGCCGGGTCCGAGCAGTACTTC CASSLAAGSEQYF
. . TRBJ2-7 TRBV5-6 TGTGCCAGCAGTTGGTTGGCGGGACAATCGTACGAGCAGTACTTC CASSWLAGQSYEQYF
. . TRBJ2-5 TRBV14 TGTGCCAGCAGCCCTCTTCAGGGCGCTATGGGAGAGACCCAGTACTTC CASSPLQGAMGETQYF
. . TRBJ1-5 TRBV19 TGTGCCAGTAGTGCGATTTCGTTGAGGACACTCGACTATAGCAATCAGCCCCAGCATTTT CASSAISLRTLDYSNQPQHF
once TRBD1 TRBJ1-4 TRBV29-1 TGCAGCGTAAGAGGGACAGCCTCAACTAATGAAAAACTGTTTTTT CSVRGTASTNEKLFF
. TRBD1 TRBJ1-1 TRBV27 TGTGCCAGCACCGAAATCGGGACAGGGCATAACACTGAAGCTTTCTTT CASTEIGTGHNTEAFF
. . TRBJ1-1 TRBV19 TGTGCCAGTAGACGGGCGCCCCCGACCCAAAACACTGAAGCTTTCTTT CASRRAPPTQNTEAFF
. . TRBJ2-1 TRBV7-3 TGTGCCAGCAGCTTAACTCTCGGAACTAGGGGGGGCAATGAGCAGTTCTTC CASSLTLGTRGGNEQFF
. . TRBJ1-1 TRBV5-8 TGTGCCAGCAGCTTGCTCTTCCACATGAACACTGAAGCTTTCTTT CASSLLFHMNTEAFF
once . TRBJ1-2 TRBV10-3 TGTGCCATCAGTGAGTCGGTAGGTGAGGCTTATGGCTACACCTTC CAISESVGEAYGYTF
. . TRBJ2-3 TRBV11-2 TGTGCCAGCAGCTTAGACCCGGGCTCAGATACGCAGTATTTT CASSLDPGSDTQYF